One and the same sample provided the 31 T cell receptor beta chains below, sequenced in a study of identifying expanded T cells in peripheral blood. The table came from immunoSEQ multiplex PCR; TCRdb's copy has only in-frame clones and leaves some out. This repertoire shows tens of thousands of clones, about 88% found once; its top ten account for around 2.8%. The sequenced sample was blood. The receptors were gathered from a person aged 18 to 75 in good health.

This clone was counted once. The CDR3 DNA sequence: TGTGCCATCAGACTAGCGGGAGGGGCATCCCAAGAGACCCAGTACTTC. Encoded protein: CAIRLAGGASQETQYF. This rearrangement joins TRBV28 to TRBJ2-5; TRBD2 agrees at 14 bases. CDR1 is MDHEN, CDR2 SYDVKM, per germline. The trim removed 10 bases at V and 1 base at J, leaving 8 bases unmatched. The CDR3 is 16 amino acids. Based on the CDR3 plus reference TRBV28 and TRBJ2-5, the full variable domain is DVKVTQSSRYLVKRTGEKVFLECVQDMDHENMFWYRQDPGLGLRLIYFSYDVKMKEKGDIPEGYSVSREKKERFSLILESASTNQTSMYLCAIRLAGGASQETQYFGPGTRLLVL.

A single count supports this clone. The genes are TRBV7-9 and TRBJ1-2; D may be TRBD1 (6 bases). Germline CDR1 and CDR2: SEHNR and FQNEAQ (reference sequence). Trimming stripped 5 bases from V and 4 bases from J, with 20 bases between. The CDR3 runs 16 residues. The CDR3 nucleotides are TGTGCCAGCAGCAAGGGCACGGGGGCTACGCTCTATGGCTACACCTTC. This sequence encodes CASSKGTGATLYGYTF.

The J gene is TRBJ2-3, the V gene TRBV7-3; D might be TRBD2 (5 bases). V lost 3 bases and J lost 0, with 10 bases in between. CDR3 length: 15 residues. CDR1 is SGHTA and CDR2 is FQGTGA in the germline V gene. CDR3 residues: CASSFGGLSTDTQYF. The CDR3 DNA reads as TGTGCCAGCAGCTTCGGCGGGCTTAGCACAGATACGCAGTATTTT. The whole variable domain, remainder taken from reference TRBV7-3 and TRBJ2-3, is GAGVSQTPSNKVTEKGKYVELRCDPISGHTALYWYRQSLGQGPEFLIYFQGTGAADDSGLPNDRFFAVRPEGSVSTLKIQRTERGDSAVYLCASSFGGLSTDTQYFGPGTRLTVL.

The rearrangement uses TRBV30 and TRBJ1-1, with no clear D. V was shortened by 1 base and J by 3 bases, with 9 bases between the two germline ends. CDR3 length: 13 residues. CDR1 GTSNPN and CDR2 SVGIG come from the germline V gene (reference sequence). This CDR3 is CAWSEYLYTEAFF. CDR3 DNA: TGTGCCTGGAGTGAATACCTATACACTGAAGCTTTCTTT.

The chain combines TRBV2 with TRBJ2-3; 13 nucleotides match TRBD2. Trimming cost V 7 bases and J 0 bases; bases outside gene matches: 13. The CDR3 covers 19 residues. Germline V gene lookup returns CDR1 SNHLY and CDR2 FYNNEI. CDR3 sequence (DNA): TGTGCCAGCACGCCCCCGGGACTAGCGGGAACCACTAGCACAGATACGCAGTATTTT. Residues: CASTPPGLAGTTSTDTQYF.

The chain has TRBV7-2 and TRBJ2-3; D is undetermined. This CDR3 spans 13 amino acids. Trimming took 4 bases from V and 2 from J, leaving 7 bases between them. Germline V gene data show CDR1 as SGHTA and CDR2 as FQGNSA. This CDR3 reads CASSSQTTDTQYF. CDR3 coding DNA: TGTGCCAGCAGCTCCCAAACCACAGATACGCAGTATTTT.

The J gene is TRBJ2-2, the V gene TRBV7-2; no firm D call. This CDR3 spans 14 amino acids. Per germline, CDR1 SGHTA and CDR2 FQGNSA. Deletions cut 1 base from V and 3 bases from J, with 6 bases between. In nucleotides, the CDR3 is TGTGCCAGCAGCTTAGGGTCTTACACCGGGGAGCTGTTTTTT. Translated: CASSLGSYTGELFF.

This clone appeared once. This chain uses TRBV5-1 with TRBJ2-7, with 8 bases identical to TRBD1. CDR3 length: 17 amino acids. CDR1 is SGHRS and CDR2 is YFSETQ in the germline V gene. V dropped 4 bases and J dropped 0; count of bases not matched to a gene: 12. CDR3 region: CASSPYGPTGVSYEQYF. The CDR3 DNA sequence: TGCGCCAGCAGCCCCTATGGTCCGACAGGGGTCTCCTACGAGCAGTACTTC.

This chain uses TRBV27 with TRBJ1-3, with D uncertain. Trimming left V 0 bases short and J 4 bases short, with 10 bases between. The CDR3 runs to 15 residues. Per germline, CDR1 MNHEY and CDR2 SMNVEV (reference sequence). CDR3 sequence: CASSLSLGVGNTIYF. In nucleotides, the CDR3 is TGTGCCAGCAGTTTATCGCTAGGTGTCGGAAACACCATATATTTT.

CDR3 in DNA: TGTGCCAGCAGTTTAAAGGATGAGCAGTTCTTC. It yields the protein CASSLKDEQFF. The chain is built from TRBV5-5 and TRBJ2-1; D gene unclear. V was pared by 5 bases and J by 8 bases, with 8 bases between. Germline V CDR1 and CDR2: SGHKS, YYEKEE (reference sequence). This CDR3 is built from 11 residues.

The genes are TRBV29-1 and TRBJ2-5; 12 positions match TRBD2. The J segment lost 5 bases and the V segment lost 5 bases, leaving 9 bases of the junction unmatched. This CDR3 has 15 amino acids. Germline CDR1 reads SQVTM; CDR2 reads ANQGSEA. CDR3 amino acids: CSVRNWTSGKETQYF. The CDR3 DNA follows: TGCAGCGTTAGGAATTGGACTAGCGGGAAGGAGACCCAGTACTTC.

This sequence joins TRBV4-2 and TRBJ2-3; D may be TRBD1 (6 bases). The V gene's germline CDR1 is LGHNA and CDR2 YNFKEQ. This CDR3 comprises 18 residues. The V end was cut by 0 bases, the J end by 4 bases, with 20 bases between. The CDR3 spells CASSQDPSGPGGADTQYF. The CDR3, as DNA: TGTGCCAGCAGCCAAGATCCAAGCGGCCCTGGGGGCGCAGATACGCAGTATTTT.

The CDR3 bases are TGTGCAAGTCGCTCCGGGACAGCCAGCTACACCTTC. This codes for CASRSGTASYTF. This chain joins TRBV12-2 and TRBJ1-2; the DNA was not used to check the table's D call, TRBD1. TRBV12-2 is a listed pseudogene. CDR3 length equals 12 residues.

The chain is built from TRBV28 and TRBJ2-7; 7 nucleotides line up with TRBD1. The germline CDR1 and CDR2 sequences are MDHEN and SYDVKM. This CDR3 contains 14 residues. The V and J ends lost 6 bases and 4 bases, in that order; junction bases with no gene match: 9. CDR3: CASSLPGQLYEQYF. CDR3 DNA: TGTGCCAGCAGCCTGCCGGGACAGCTGTACGAGCAGTACTTC.

V and J are TRBV7-2 and TRBJ1-2; the D gene is possibly TRBD1 (6 bases). V was clipped by 6 bases and J by 4 bases, with 12 bases between them. The CDR3 length is 13 residues. Germline V gene data show CDR1 as SGHTA and CDR2 as FQGNSA. CDR3 in amino acids: CASSVGGAYGYTF. The CDR3 DNA is TGTGCCAGCAGTGTGGGGGGGGCCTATGGCTACACCTTC.

This chain uses TRBV10-3 with TRBJ2-3; D is uncertain. The CDR3 consists of 15 residues. Trimming pared 0 bases from V and 0 bases from J, leaving 7 bases between. Germline-derived CDR1 and CDR2 are ENHRY and SYGVKD. CDR3 nucleotides: TGTGCCATCAGTGAGTCGAAGGGAAGCACAGATACGCAGTATTTT. The encoded protein is CAISESKGSTDTQYF.

This chain connects TRBV29-1 to TRBJ1-3, with 8 positions matching TRBD1. The CDR3 has 14 amino acids. The germline CDR1 and CDR2 sequences are SQVTM and ANQGSEA. V was pared by 5 bases and J by 2 bases, with 5 bases of the junction left unmatched. CDR3 sequence reads: CSVLVTGAGNTIYF. The CDR3 bases are TGCAGCGTTTTGGTGACAGGGGCTGGAAACACCATATATTTT.

This sequence joins TRBV11-2 and TRBJ2-3; D gene uncertain. Trimming removed 5 bases at V and 4 bases at J, with 13 bases between. This CDR3 is 14 amino acids long. The germline V gene has CDR1 SGHAT and CDR2 FQNNGV. CDR3 coding DNA: TGTGCCAGCAGCCAACTAATTCCCTCAGATACGCAGTATTTT. It encodes CASSQLIPSDTQYF.

The rearrangement uses TRBV11-2 and TRBJ1-1; D remains unclear. The CDR3 is 12 residues long. The germline gives CDR1 SGHAT, CDR2 FQNNGV. Trimming left V 2 bases short and J 3 bases short, with 4 bases between. CDR3 nucleotide sequence: TGTGCCAGCAGCTTACTGGACACTGAAGCTTTCTTT. Residues: CASSLLDTEAFF. Looking up the rest from reference TRBV11-2 and TRBJ1-1 gives the full variable domain: EAGVAQSPRYKIIEKRQSVAFWCNPISGHATLYWYQQILGQGPKLLIQFQNNGVVDDSQLPKDRFSAERLKGVDSTLKIQPAKLEDSAVYLCASSLLDTEAFFGQGTRLTVV.

The rearrangement joins TRBV6-4 to TRBJ2-1; D unresolved. V was trimmed by 4 bases and J by 9 bases, leaving 13 bases between them. The germline V gene encodes CDR1 MRHNA and CDR2 SNTAGT. This CDR3 contains 13 residues. The CDR3 reads CASSASPVGEQFF. DNA for the CDR3: TGTGCCAGCAGTGCCTCTCCTGTAGGTGAGCAGTTCTTC.

This clone was counted between two and nine times. The chain links TRBV6-5 to TRBJ1-1, with 9 bases identical to TRBD1. V shed 7 bases and J 5 bases; nucleotides not matched to a gene: 8. CDR3 length: 14 residues. Germline V CDR1 and CDR2: MNHEY, SVGAGI. In DNA form, the CDR3 reads TGTGCCAGCAATGCACAGGGGGCGCTGACTGAAGCTTTCTTT. Translated, it gives CASNAQGALTEAFF.

The rearrangement links TRBV7-8 to TRBJ2-5; D may match TRBD1 or TRBD2 (6 bases each). This CDR3 has 15 residues. Germline V CDR1 and CDR2: SGHVS, FQNEAQ. V was trimmed by 0 bases and J by 3 bases, leaving 11 bases between them. In nucleotides, the CDR3 is TGTGCCAGCAGCTTAGCGGGGGGCCCCAAAGAGACCCAGTACTTC. This codes for CASSLAGGPKETQYF.

DNA of the CDR3: TGTGCCATCTCCTCAATCGACAATGAGCAGTTCTTC. It is translated as CAISSIDNEQFF. The chain employs TRBV10-3 and TRBJ2-1; D unclear. CDR3 size: 12 residues. Trimming cost V 8 bases and J 5 bases, with 10 bases left between them. From germline, CDR1 is ENHRY and CDR2 SYGVKD.

This chain joins TRBV6-6 and TRBJ1-1; 7 bases are a match to TRBD1. Germline V gene lookup returns CDR1 MNHNY and CDR2 SVGAGI (reference sequence). The CDR3 length is 16 residues. V lost 2 bases to trimming and J lost 4 bases; unmatched junction nucleotides: 10. CDR3 loop: CASSYPERGLSTEAFF. CDR3 nucleotide sequence: TGTGCCAGCAGTTACCCAGAGAGGGGGCTTAGCACTGAAGCTTTCTTT.

The chain couples TRBV19 to TRBJ2-1, with TRBD2 matching over 10 bases. This CDR3 spans 15 amino acids. V trimming: 5 bases; J trimming: 0 bases; junction bases outside the gene matches: 1. The germline CDR1 and CDR2 sequences are LNHDA and SQIVND (reference sequence). In DNA, the CDR3 is TGTGCCAGTAGTTCTAGCGGGGGCTCCTACAATGAGCAGTTCTTC. Translated: CASSSSGGSYNEQFF.

The chain carries TRBV9 and TRBJ2-1; 8 bases line up with TRBD2. This CDR3 has 14 amino acids. From germline, CDR1 is SGDLS and CDR2 YYNGEE. V trimming: 7 bases; J trimming: 3 bases; junction bases outside the gene matches: 6. CDR3 region: CASAPGTSYNEQFF. In DNA, the CDR3 is TGTGCCAGCGCCCCCGGGACTAGCTACAATGAGCAGTTCTTC.

The chain is built from TRBV6-5 and TRBJ1-6, with D maybe TRBD1 (6 bases). Trimming took off 6 bases at V and 8 bases at J, with 11 bases between the two ends. Germline CDR1 and CDR2: MNHEY and SVGAGI. This CDR3 contains 13 residues. In DNA form, the CDR3 reads TGTGCCAGCAGCCTCCACAGGGATTCACCCCTCCACTTT. Its translation: CASSLHRDSPLHF.

Points on this clone: Mismatch with germline at one junction end may stem from a read error. The chain joins TRBV9 to TRBJ2-3; possible D gene TRBD1, 7 bases. The CDR3 consists of 17 residues. Germline loops: CDR1 SGDLS, CDR2 YYNGEE. The CDR3 reads CASSVGRTGRGTDTQYF. The CDR3 bases are TGTGCCAGCAGTGTAGGGCGGACAGGTCGGGGGACAGATACGCAGTATTTT.

The V call is TRBV19, the J call TRBJ1-2; the match to TRBD1 covers 9 bases. From germline, CDR1 is LNHDA and CDR2 SQIVND (reference sequence). V was clipped by 4 bases and J by 4 bases; unmatched bases: 4. The CDR3 is 14 amino acids. CDR3 region: CASSTPGQGYGYTF. In nucleotides, the CDR3 is TGTGCCAGTAGTACTCCGGGACAGGGCTATGGCTACACCTTC.

V is TRBV7-4 and J is TRBJ2-1; TRBD2 matches at 11 bases. Trimming removed 1 base from V and 8 bases from J; junction bases left unmatched: 4. The CDR3 has 15 residues. Germline V CDR1 and CDR2: SGHVT, SQSDAQ. DNA of the CDR3: TGTGCCAGCAGCTTAGTCCTAGCGGGAGGTTATGAGCAGTTCTTC. It encodes CASSLVLAGGYEQFF.

The V gene is TRBV21-1, the J gene TRBJ2-3; the listed D gene, TRBD2, was not tested against the DNA. TRBV21-1 is classified as a pseudogene. The CDR3 has 16 residues. The CDR3: CASSKDFALSTDTQYF. The CDR3 DNA reads as TGTGCCAGCAGCAAAGATTTTGCACTAAGCACAGATACGCAGTATTTT.